This T cell receptor beta chain was profiled in a study of cytomegalovirus exposure and HLA in healthy donors. Study-wide results and limits: The dataset shows that most TCR sequences were rare, while some public TCRs occurred in many donors. The authors listed 180 or so TCR beta chains as cytomegalovirus-associated.

CDR1 is SEHNR, CDR2 FQNEAQ, per germline (reference sequence). V lost 4 bases and J lost 4, with 14 bases in between. The length of the CDR3 is 14 residues. Here immunoSEQ multiplex PCR was the method, and the copy in TCRdb shows in-frame clones only, minus some. The sample includes around 150,000 clones, 91% seen only once; the top ten take under 0.8%. As for this clone: Its specificity is unknown.

The donors formed part of the roughly 120-subject validation cohort, distinct from the approximately 670-subject first cohort. The chain links TRBV7-9 to TRBJ2-7, with D tentatively TRBD2 (5 bases). The receptor was derived from a man between 18 and 35 years old in good health and CMV-seronegative. The sample comprised PBMCs. CDR3 sequence: CASSSRSGLYEQYF. The CDR3 DNA reads TGTGCCAGCAGCTCGCGAAGCGGACTTTACGAGCAGTACTTC.